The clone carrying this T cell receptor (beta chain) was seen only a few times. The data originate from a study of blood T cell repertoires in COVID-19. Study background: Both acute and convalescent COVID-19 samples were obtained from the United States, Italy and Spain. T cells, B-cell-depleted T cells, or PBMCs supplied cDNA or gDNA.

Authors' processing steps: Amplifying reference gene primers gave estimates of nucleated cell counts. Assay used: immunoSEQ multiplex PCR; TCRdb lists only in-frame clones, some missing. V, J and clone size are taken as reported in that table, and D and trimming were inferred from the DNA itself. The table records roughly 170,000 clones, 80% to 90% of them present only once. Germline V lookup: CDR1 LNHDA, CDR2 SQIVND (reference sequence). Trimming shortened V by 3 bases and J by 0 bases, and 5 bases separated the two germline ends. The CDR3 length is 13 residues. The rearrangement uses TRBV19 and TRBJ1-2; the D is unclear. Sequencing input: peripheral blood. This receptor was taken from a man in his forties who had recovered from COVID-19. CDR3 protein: CASSMRSNYGYTF. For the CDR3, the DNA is TGTGCCAGTAGTATGAGGTCTAACTATGGCTACACCTTC. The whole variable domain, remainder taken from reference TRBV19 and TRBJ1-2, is DGGITQSPKYLFRKEGQNVTLSCEQNLNHDAMYWYRQDPGQGLRLIYYSQIVNDFQKGDIAEGYSVSREKKESFPLTVTSAQKNPTAFYLCASSMRSNYGYTFGSGTRLTVV.